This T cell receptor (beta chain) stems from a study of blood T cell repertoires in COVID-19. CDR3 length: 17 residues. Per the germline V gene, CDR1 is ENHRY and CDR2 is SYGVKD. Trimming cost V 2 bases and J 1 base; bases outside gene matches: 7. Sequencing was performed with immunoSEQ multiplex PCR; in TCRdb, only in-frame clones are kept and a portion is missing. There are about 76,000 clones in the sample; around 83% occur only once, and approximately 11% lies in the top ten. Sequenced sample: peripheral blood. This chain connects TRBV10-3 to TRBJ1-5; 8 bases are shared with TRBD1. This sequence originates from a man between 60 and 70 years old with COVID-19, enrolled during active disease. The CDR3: CAISEATGAQSNQPQHF. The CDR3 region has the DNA TGTGCCATCAGTGAGGCGACAGGGGCCCAAAGCAATCAGCCCCAGCATTTT.